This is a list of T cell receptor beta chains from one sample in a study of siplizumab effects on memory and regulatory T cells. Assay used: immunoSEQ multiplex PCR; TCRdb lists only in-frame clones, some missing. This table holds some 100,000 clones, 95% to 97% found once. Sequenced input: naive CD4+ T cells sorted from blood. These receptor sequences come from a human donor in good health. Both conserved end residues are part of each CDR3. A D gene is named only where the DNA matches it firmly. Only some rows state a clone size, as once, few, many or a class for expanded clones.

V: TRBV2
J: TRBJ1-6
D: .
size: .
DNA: TGTGCCAGCAGGTCTGAGACGGGTAATTCACCCCTCCACTTT
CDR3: CASRSETGNSPLHF

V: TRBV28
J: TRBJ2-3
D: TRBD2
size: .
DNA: TGTGCCAGCAGTTTACCGGGACTAGCGGGTCGCACAGATACGCAGTATTTT
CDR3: CASSLPGLAGRTDTQYF

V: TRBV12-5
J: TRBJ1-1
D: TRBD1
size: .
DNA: TGTGCTAGTGGCCGGGGACAGATCATGAACACTGAAGCTTTCTTT
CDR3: CASGRGQIMNTEAFF

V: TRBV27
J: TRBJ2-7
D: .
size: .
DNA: TGTGCCAGTCGATTAGGAGTCTCCTACGAGCAGTACTTC
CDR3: CASRLGVSYEQYF

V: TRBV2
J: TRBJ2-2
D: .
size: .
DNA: TGTGCCAGCAGTAAAGCCCCCGGGGAGCTGTTTTTT
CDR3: CASSKAPGELFF

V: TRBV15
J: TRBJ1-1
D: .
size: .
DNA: TGTGCCACCAGCAGAGGATCCGGGAACACTGAAGCTTTCTTT
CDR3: CATSRGSGNTEAFF

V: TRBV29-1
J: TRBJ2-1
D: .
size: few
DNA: TGCAGTGGAGGAACCTTCTCCTACAATGAGCAGTTCTTC
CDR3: CSGGTFSYNEQFF

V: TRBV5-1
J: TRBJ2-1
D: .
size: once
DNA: TGCGCCAGCCGCAGTATGCAGGCCGTCAATGAGCAGTTCTTC
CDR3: CASRSMQAVNEQFF

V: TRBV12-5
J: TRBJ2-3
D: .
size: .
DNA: TGTGCTAGTGTTCTGGGGGGAACAGATACGCAGTATTTT
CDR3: CASVLGGTDTQYF

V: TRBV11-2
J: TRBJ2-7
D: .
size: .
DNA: TGTGCCAGCAGCTTAAGCCAGGGGATAACCTACGAGCAGTACTTC
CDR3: CASSLSQGITYEQYF